A selection of T cell receptor beta chains follows, all from one sample in a study of OX40 agonist ivuxolimab in advanced cancers. The assay was immunoSEQ multiplex PCR, and TCRdb's table has in-frame clones only and misses some. The sample contains roughly 70,000 clones, roughly four fifths of which appear only once. The sample in question was CD4+ or CD8+ T cells sorted from blood, obtained in a trial of the OX40 agonist ivuxolimab. Receptors were obtained from an adult with an advanced solid tumor such as melanoma, head and neck, liver or kidney cancer. Both conserved end residues are part of each CDR3. Fields, in order: CDR3 length, J gene, V gene, clone size, D gene, CDR3 DNA, CDR3 protein. The D gene is left open where the match is weak. Only part of the rows carry a size: once, few, many, or a class if the clone is expanded.

13 | TRBJ1-6 | TRBV28 | once | - | TGTGCCAGCATGCCAGGCCTGCGTTCACCCCTCCACTTT | CASMPGLRSPLHF
16 | TRBJ2-1 | TRBV2 | - | TRBD2 | TGTGCCAGCAGAACCGCCGCGGGAGGGCTCAACAATGAGCAGTTCTTC | CASRTAAGGLNNEQFF
15 | TRBJ2-1 | TRBV19 | - | TRBD2 | TGTGCCAGTAGTAGTCACGGGGGGTCCTACAATGAGCAGTTCTTC | CASSSHGGSYNEQFF
16 | TRBJ2-6 | TRBV7-2 | - | - | TGTGCCAGCAGCTTAAGTACATCCTCTGGGGCCAACGTCCTGACTTTC | CASSLSTSSGANVLTF
15 | TRBJ2-1 | TRBV5-1 | - | TRBD2 | TGCGCCAGCAGCTTGGAAGCGGGGGGTTACAATGAGCAGTTCTTC | CASSLEAGGYNEQFF
19 | TRBJ1-1 | TRBV19 | - | - | TGTGCCAGTAGTACCGCCGAGGGGAAGGGCCTAGGTGTGAACACTGAAGCTTTCTTT | CASSTAEGKGLGVNTEAFF
16 | TRBJ2-5 | TRBV6-5 | - | TRBD1 | TGTGCCAGCAGTTCTAATTTTGGGACAGGATCGGAGACCCAGTACTTC | CASSSNFGTGSETQYF
14 | TRBJ2-5 | TRBV5-1 | - | - | TGCGCCAGCAGGTCAACTGTGGGGGGCGAGACCCAGTACTTC | CASRSTVGGETQYF
16 | TRBJ1-5 | TRBV18 | - | - | TGTGCCAGCTCACCAGAGTGGGGTGGGATCAATCAGCCCCAGCATTTT | CASSPEWGGINQPQHF
14 | TRBJ2-1 | TRBV25-1 | - | TRBD2 | TGTGCCAGCGGTCTAGCGGGGGTTTACAATGAGCAGTTCTTC | CASGLAGVYNEQFF
14 | TRBJ2-3 | TRBV7-2 | - | - | TGTGCCAGCAGCTTAAGAGGCCCAACAGATACGCAGTATTTT | CASSLRGPTDTQYF
13 | TRBJ2-5 | TRBV4-3 | few | - | TGCGCCAGCAGTCCTAACCTCAGGGAGACCCAGTACTTC | CASSPNLRETQYF
14 | TRBJ2-1 | TRBV7-9 | - | - | TGTGCCAGCAGCCAAGGGTGGGCAGACGGTGAGCAGTTCTTC | CASSQGWADGEQFF
16 | TRBJ2-1 | TRBV7-8 | - | TRBD2 | TGTGCCAGCAGCTTAGCGAGGCCGGGAGGGCCTGGTGAGCAGTTCTTC | CASSLARPGGPGEQFF
12 | TRBJ2-7 | TRBV19 | - | - | TGTGCCAGTAGTACCTACCCCTACGAGCAGTACTTC | CASSTYPYEQYF
14 | TRBJ1-2 | TRBV6-6 | - | TRBD1 | TGTGCCAGCAGTTACTCGGGACAGAGCTATGGCTACACCTTC | CASSYSGQSYGYTF
17 | TRBJ2-3 | TRBV4-2 | - | - | TGTGCCAGCAGCCAAGGGCCCGGGGACGCTAGCACAGATACGCAGTATTTT | CASSQGPGDASTDTQYF
14 | TRBJ2-5 | TRBV7-8 | - | TRBD2 | TGTGCCAGCAGCCCATATAGCGGGGAGGAGACCCAGTACTTC | CASSPYSGEETQYF
17 | TRBJ1-1 | TRBV5-6 | - | TRBD1 | TGTGCCAGCAGCTCTCCGGGACAGGGGGCGAGTGGCGCTGAAGCTTTCTTT | CASSSPGQGASGAEAFF
12 | TRBJ2-5 | TRBV29-1 | once | - | TGCAGCGGAGAGACCCTGGAAGAGACCCAGTACTTC | CSGETLEETQYF
15 | TRBJ2-1 | TRBV28 | - | - | TGTGCCAGCAGTTTATTGACGGGAGGGGGCGATGAGCAGTTCTTC | CASSLLTGGGDEQFF
16 | TRBJ1-2 | TRBV5-1 | - | TRBD1 | TGCGCCAGCAGTCCAGGACCGGGACAGGGGCCCTATGGCTACACCTTC | CASSPGPGQGPYGYTF
13 | TRBJ2-7 | TRBV5-1 | - | TRBD1 | TGCGCCAGCAGCTCACAGGGGGCGGAGGAGCAGTACTTC | CASSSQGAEEQYF
13 | TRBJ2-1 | TRBV7-2 | - | - | TGTGCCAGCAGCTTAATAGAGGGTCTTGAGCAGTTCTTC | CASSLIEGLEQFF
17 | TRBJ1-1 | TRBV7-8 | - | TRBD1 | TGTGCCAGCAGCTTAATAGGGAGGGGGCGATCCGGCACTGAAGCTTTCTTT | CASSLIGRGRSGTEAFF
15 | TRBJ1-3 | TRBV6-1 | - | - | TGTGCCAGCACCCTAATCGGTCCCCTCGGGGCCACCATATATTTT | CASTLIGPLGATIYF
13 | TRBJ1-5 | TRBV6-5 | - | TRBD1 | TGTGCCAGCAGTTACACAGGGGTCCAGCCCCAGCATTTT | CASSYTGVQPQHF
17 | TRBJ1-3 | TRBV19 | - | - | TGTGCCAGTAGTACCTTCGGACTTTTCCGCTCTGGAAACACCATATATTTT | CASSTFGLFRSGNTIYF
13 | TRBJ2-7 | TRBV5-4 | - | - | TGTGCCAGCAGCTTGGAGCATAGCTACGAGCAGTACTTC | CASSLEHSYEQYF